These T cell receptor beta chains were read from a single sample in a study of shared T cell receptors in the human thymus. The data were produced by immunoSEQ multiplex PCR, yet TCRdb's version contains in-frame clones alone and is incomplete. The repertoire includes approximately 400,000 clones, roughly 94% of them detected once, and about 0.02% sits in the top ten. Sequencing was done on a sample of thymocytes. All receptors derive from a human donor. Both conserved end residues are part of each CDR3. The D gene is left open where the match is weak. Only part of the rows carry a size: once, few, many, or a class if the clone is expanded.

clone_size j_call d_call v_call cdr3_aa cdr3_nt
NA TRBJ2-5 NA TRBV10-3 CAISESERVRETQYF TGTGCCATCAGTGAGTCTGAGCGGGTCCGGGAGACCCAGTACTTC
NA TRBJ2-1 NA TRBV19 CASSSSQSHEQFF TGTGCCAGTAGTTCGTCACAGAGCCATGAGCAGTTCTTC
NA TRBJ2-7 TRBD2 TRBV7-7 CASSLGPSGEGSYEQYF TGTGCCAGCAGCTTAGGGCCTAGCGGAGAGGGATCCTACGAGCAGTACTTC
NA TRBJ1-2 NA TRBV20-1 CSADGFYGYTF TGCAGTGCGGACGGCTTCTATGGCTACACCTTC
NA TRBJ2-7 NA TRBV27 CASSLRAAYEQYF TGTGCCAGCAGTCTCCGGGCCGCCTACGAGCAGTACTTC
NA TRBJ2-1 NA TRBV25-1 CASSECVGAPNMDEQFF TGTGCCAGCAGTGAATGTGTGGGAGCCCCCAACATGGATGAGCAGTTCTTC
few TRBJ1-3 TRBD1 TRBV18 CASSSGQGRNTIYF TGTGCCAGCTCGTCGGGACAGGGAAGAAACACCATATATTTT
once TRBJ2-3 TRBD2 TRBV4-3 CASSQALAGSTDTQYF TGCGCCAGCAGCCAAGCCCTAGCGGGAAGCACAGATACGCAGTATTTT
NA TRBJ2-7 NA TRBV15 CATSRVGRDSQIYEQYF TGTGCCACCAGCAGAGTAGGTCGGGACTCCCAGATCTACGAGCAGTACTTC
NA TRBJ2-1 NA TRBV11-2 CASSLSWRAAGYNEQFF TGTGCCAGCAGCTTAAGTTGGCGGGCGGCGGGCTACAATGAGCAGTTCTTC
NA TRBJ1-4 NA TRBV19 CAGRLRHRAPSEKLFF TGTGCCGGTCGCCTGCGACACAGGGCGCCCTCGGAAAAACTGTTTTTT
NA TRBJ1-1 TRBD1 TRBV19 CASSINPATGQGVKDTEAFF TGTGCCAGTAGTATCAACCCGGCTACAGGGCAGGGGGTTAAGGACACTGAAGCTTTCTTT
NA TRBJ2-3 NA TRBV10-2 CASSGGGTVDTQYF TGCGCCAGCAGTGGGGGCGGGACGGTGGATACGCAGTATTTT
NA TRBJ1-5 NA TRBV27 CASSRVGNQPQHF TGTGCCAGCAGCCGGGTGGGGAATCAGCCCCAGCATTTT
NA TRBJ1-2 NA TRBV18 CASSHTRTVYGYTF TGTGCCAGCTCCCACACTAGGACGGTTTATGGCTACACCTTC
few TRBJ2-4 NA TRBV9 CASSEGGVPTKNIQYF TGTGCCAGCAGCGAGGGGGGAGTTCCCACCAAAAACATTCAGTACTTC
NA TRBJ1-1 TRBD1 TRBV27 CASKFSRTGARTEAFF TGTGCCAGCAAGTTTTCCCGGACAGGGGCTCGAACTGAAGCTTTCTTT
NA TRBJ2-7 NA TRBV4-2 CASSQDGPASYEQYF TGTGCCAGCAGCCAAGATGGCCCAGCCTCCTACGAGCAGTACTTC
NA TRBJ2-3 TRBD2 TRBV6-1 CASVREGYNTDTQYF TGTGCCAGCGTGCGGGAGGGATATAACACAGATACGCAGTATTTT
NA TRBJ2-1 TRBD2 TRBV28 CASSLWLAGRDDQWGNEQFF TGTGCCAGCAGTTTATGGCTAGCGGGACGCGACGACCAATGGGGCAATGAGCAGTTCTTC
NA TRBJ2-3 NA TRBV9 CASSVYTDTQYF TGTGCCAGCAGCGTATACACAGATACGCAGTATTTT
NA TRBJ2-3 NA TRBV5-4 CASSLEARPGATDTQYF TGTGCCAGCAGCTTGGAAGCTCGCCCCGGAGCGACAGATACGCAGTATTTT
NA TRBJ2-7 NA TRBV20-1 CSAWRLYEQYF TGCAGTGCTTGGAGACTCTACGAGCAGTACTTC
NA TRBJ2-3 NA TRBV4-3 CASSSSETTDTQYF TGCGCCAGCAGCTCGTCGGAGACCACAGATACGCAGTATTTT
NA TRBJ1-2 NA TRBV6-5 CASSRTTGLDYGYTF TGTGCCAGCAGCCGAACCACAGGTCTAGACTATGGCTACACCTTC
NA TRBJ1-3 NA TRBV6-1 CATPGPWRDTIYF TGTGCCACCCCCGGGCCGTGGAGGGACACCATATATTTT
NA TRBJ2-3 NA TRBV19 CASSIDGPGKGRDTQYF TGTGCCAGTAGTATAGATGGTCCCGGGAAGGGCAGGGATACGCAGTATTTT
NA TRBJ1-3 NA TRBV30 CAWSPSPARAINTIYF TGTGCCTGGAGTCCCTCCCCCGCCAGGGCAATTAACACCATATATTTT
few TRBJ2-7 NA TRBV30 CAWSVNGGPTREQYF TGTGCCTGGAGTGTAAACGGGGGCCCCACGCGGGAGCAGTACTTC
NA TRBJ2-1 NA TRBV12-1 CASSPRVSGSIAEQFF TGTGCCAGCAGCCCCCGGGTTAGCGGGAGTATTGCTGAGCAGTTCTTC
NA TRBJ2-7 TRBD2 TRBV19 CASSIKYRLAGGYSYEQYF TGTGCCAGTAGTATTAAGTACCGACTAGCGGGAGGATACTCCTACGAGCAGTACTTC
once TRBJ2-5 TRBD1 TRBV18 CASSPLRDRAGETQYF TGTGCCAGCTCACCACTCCGGGACAGGGCTGGAGAGACCCAGTACTTC
NA TRBJ2-7 NA TRBV30 CAWMDTPTYEQYF TGTGCCTGGATGGACACGCCAACCTACGAGCAGTACTTC
NA TRBJ2-1 NA TRBV6-4 CASSDRGRGGSYNEQFF TGTGCCAGCAGTGACAGGGGCAGGGGAGGGTCCTACAATGAGCAGTTCTTC
NA TRBJ1-5 TRBD1 TRBV4-1 CASSPGTASNQPQHF TGCGCCAGCAGCCCCGGGACAGCTAGCAATCAGCCCCAGCATTTT
NA TRBJ2-4 TRBD2 TRBV2 CASSERGLAGERTKNIQYF TGTGCCAGCAGTGAACGCGGGCTAGCGGGAGAAAGAACCAAAAACATTCAGTACTTC
NA TRBJ2-5 NA TRBV27 CASSPGRYQETQYF TGTGCCAGCAGTCCGGGACGGTACCAAGAGACCCAGTACTTC
once TRBJ2-7 NA TRBV27 CASSPDLYEQYF TGTGCCAGCAGTCCGGACCTCTACGAGCAGTACTTC
NA TRBJ2-7 NA TRBV6-1 CASSEVWVGQDYEQYF TGTGCCAGCAGTGAGGTTTGGGTGGGGCAGGATTACGAGCAGTACTTC
NA TRBJ2-7 NA TRBV5-6 CASSLKTAGEQYF TGTGCCAGCAGCTTAAAGACGGCGGGGGAGCAGTACTTC
NA TRBJ2-7 NA TRBV28 CASSIRDPNYEQYF TGTGCCAGCAGCATCCGGGACCCTAACTACGAGCAGTACTTC
NA TRBJ2-7 NA TRBV29-1 CSVGLRDSSYEQYF TGCAGCGTGGGACTCCGGGACAGCTCCTACGAGCAGTACTTC
NA TRBJ2-7 TRBD1 TRBV11-1 CASSQSTGGDEQYF TGTGCCAGCAGTCAAAGTACAGGGGGCGACGAGCAGTACTTC
NA TRBJ2-5 TRBD1 TRBV7-9 CASSSNRGETQYF TGTGCCAGCAGCTCAAACAGGGGAGAGACCCAGTACTTC
NA TRBJ1-1 NA TRBV28 CASSFGTTQAFF TGTGCCAGCAGTTTCGGTACCACTCAAGCTTTCTTT
NA TRBJ2-1 NA TRBV30 CAWSPGNEQFF TGTGCCTGGAGCCCCGGAAATGAGCAGTTCTTC
NA TRBJ2-2 NA TRBV4-3 CASSQDWGLTGELFF TGCGCCAGCAGCCAAGATTGGGGTTTGACCGGGGAGCTGTTTTTT
once TRBJ1-2 TRBD1 TRBV4-1 CASSQYRDSNYGYTF TGCGCCAGCAGCCAATACCGGGACAGCAACTATGGCTACACCTTC
once TRBJ2-1 NA TRBV4-1 CASSQRIPFYNEQFF TGCGCCAGCAGCCAACGGATTCCTTTCTACAATGAGCAGTTCTTC
NA TRBJ2-1 TRBD2 TRBV11-3 CASSLGEGAYNEQFF TGTGCCAGCAGCTTGGGGGAGGGCGCCTACAATGAGCAGTTCTTC
once TRBJ1-2 TRBD1 TRBV4-3 CASSHGGWDRVMENYGYTF TGCGCCAGCAGCCACGGGGGCTGGGACAGGGTAATGGAGAACTATGGCTACACCTTC
NA TRBJ2-1 TRBD2 TRBV19 CASQPGASGYNEQFF TGTGCCAGCCAACCTGGGGCTAGCGGCTACAATGAGCAGTTCTTC